This T cell receptor beta chain was captured by sequencing in a study of blood T cell repertoires in COVID-19. V trimming: 4 bases; J trimming: 4 bases; junction bases outside the gene matches: 8. The CDR3 contains 16 residues. CDR1 is MNHEY and CDR2 is SMNVEV in the germline V gene (reference sequence). All enrollees were roughly 18 to 89 years old and from about two dozen US areas. The study assigned cohorts using participant-reported clinical history. Sequenced by immunoSEQ multiplex PCR; TCRdb stores in-frame clones only, minus some. The sample yields roughly 300,000 clones, around 90% seen once. Sample: PBMCs or T cells enriched from blood (not recorded which). V and J are TRBV27 and TRBJ2-3, with 10 bases aligning to TRBD1. The receptor was isolated from a woman between 25 and 40 years old who had recovered from COVID-19. CDR3 amino acids: CASSYVGQGFPDTQYF. The CDR3 DNA reads TGTGCCAGCAGTTATGTGGGACAGGGGTTCCCAGATACGCAGTATTTT.